This T cell receptor (beta chain) comes out of a study of T cell responses to AZD1222 COVID-19 vaccine. General study points: Seropositive AZD1222 recipients at baseline numbered only 5 to 7. Without day 14 samples, only post-peak T cell repertoires were studied. Spike-wide vaccine-associated CD4 TCRs dominated at 160-218 and 743-854. Clonal diversity was possibly underestimated, and the donors were mostly white British, with more females.

With respect to this clone: Its antigen is not known.

There are 17 residues in the CDR3. Trimming cost V 6 bases and J 4 bases, with 24 bases left between them. From germline, CDR1 is SGHAT and CDR2 FQNNGV. The table came from immunoSEQ multiplex PCR; TCRdb's copy has only in-frame clones and leaves some out. Of some 140,000 clones detected, 86% appear once; the ten largest clones hold 5.5%. The sequencing here drew on peripheral blood, taken on day 0 of MenACWY control vaccination. This receptor was identified in an adult in good health. This chain joins TRBV11-2 and TRBJ2-5; a weak D match, TRBD1 (5 bases). CDR3 sequence (DNA): TGTGCCAGCAGTTCTACCCGCAGGGCCAGTTTAGTAGAGACCCAGTACTTC. Translated, it gives CASSSTRRASLVETQYF.